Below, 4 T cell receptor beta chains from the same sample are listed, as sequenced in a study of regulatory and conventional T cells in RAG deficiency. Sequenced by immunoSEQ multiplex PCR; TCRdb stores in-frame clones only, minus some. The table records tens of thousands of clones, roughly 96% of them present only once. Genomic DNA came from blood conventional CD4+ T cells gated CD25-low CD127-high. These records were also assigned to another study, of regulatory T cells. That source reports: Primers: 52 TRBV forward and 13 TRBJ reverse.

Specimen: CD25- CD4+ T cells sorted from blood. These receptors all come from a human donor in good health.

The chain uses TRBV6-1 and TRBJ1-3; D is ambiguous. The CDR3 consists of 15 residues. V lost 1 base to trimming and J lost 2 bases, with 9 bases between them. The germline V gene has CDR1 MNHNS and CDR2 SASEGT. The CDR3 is CASSEVGGPGNTIYF. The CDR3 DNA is TGTGCCAGCAGTGAAGTTGGCGGTCCTGGAAACACCATATATTTT.

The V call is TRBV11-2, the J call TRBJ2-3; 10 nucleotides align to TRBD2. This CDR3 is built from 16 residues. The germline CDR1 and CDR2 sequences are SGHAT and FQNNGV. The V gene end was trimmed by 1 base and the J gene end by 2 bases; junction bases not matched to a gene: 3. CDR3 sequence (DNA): TGTGCCAGCAGCTTAGGACTAGCGGGTAACACAGATACGCAGTATTTT. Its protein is CASSLGLAGNTDTQYF.

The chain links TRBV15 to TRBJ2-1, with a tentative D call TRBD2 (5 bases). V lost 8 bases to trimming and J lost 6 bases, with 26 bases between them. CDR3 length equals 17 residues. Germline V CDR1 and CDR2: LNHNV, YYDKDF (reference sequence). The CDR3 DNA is TGTGCCACCGAGGCCCCGAGGACTCGGGGTTGGGGCAATGAGCAGTTCTTC. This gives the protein CATEAPRTRGWGNEQFF.

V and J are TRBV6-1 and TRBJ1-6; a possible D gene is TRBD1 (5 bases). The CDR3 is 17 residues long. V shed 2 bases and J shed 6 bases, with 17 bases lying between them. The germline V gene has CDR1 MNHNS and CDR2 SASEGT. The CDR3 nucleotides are TGTGCCAGCAGTGAACAACCCGGGGGGAATTTTAATTCACCCCTCCACTTT. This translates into CASSEQPGGNFNSPLHF.